Shown below are 10 T cell receptor beta chains from a single sample sequenced in a study of control samples from healthy donors and cancer patients. Clones were read by immunoSEQ multiplex PCR, and TCRdb kept only the in-frame ones, dropping some. The data contain approximately 58,000 clones, more than 70% of them seen just once; the ten biggest clones take up approximately 12%. The specimen sequenced was PBMCs. The receptor source for this set is a woman aged 55-70 years with lung cancer.

This clone came up once. V usage is TRBV19 and J usage is TRBJ1-4, with TRBD1 matching over 7 bases. V was pared by 5 bases and J by 4 bases, with 4 bases of the junction left unmatched. CDR3 length: 14 residues. Germline CDR1 is LNHDA and CDR2 is SQIVND (reference sequence). CDR3 sequence reads: CASSPTGFNEKLFF. The CDR3 bases are TGTGCCAGTAGTCCGACAGGGTTTAATGAAAAACTGTTTTTT.

The V and J genes are TRBV19 and TRBJ1-1; a possible D gene is TRBD1 (5 bases). Trimming took off 3 bases at V and 1 base at J, with 18 bases between the two ends. CDR1 and CDR2 from the germline V gene are LNHDA and SQIVND (reference sequence). The length of the CDR3 is 17 residues. This CDR3 is CASSILTRGLKNTEAFF. The CDR3 DNA follows: TGTGCCAGTAGTATCCTTACAAGGGGTTTGAAGAACACTGAAGCTTTCTTT.

The V gene is TRBV2, the J gene TRBJ2-7; the D gene is possibly TRBD1 (6 bases). The V end lost 6 bases, the J end lost 9 bases, and 15 bases lay between the germline ends. The CDR3 is made up of 12 amino acids. Germline V gene lookup returns CDR1 SNHLY and CDR2 FYNNEI. The CDR3 DNA reads TGTGCCAGCAGGGGGCAGGGGCGCGGGCAGTACTTC. Residues: CASRGQGRGQYF.

This sequence joins TRBV6-5 and TRBJ2-7; a weak D match, TRBD1 (6 bases). The V end lost 2 bases, the J end lost 4 bases, and 18 bases lay between the germline ends. CDR1 and CDR2 (germline): MNHEY, SVGAGI. The CDR3 runs to 16 residues. This CDR3 is CASSYGWGQGEYEQYF. DNA of the CDR3: TGTGCCAGCAGTTACGGGTGGGGGCAGGGAGAGTACGAGCAGTACTTC.

The chain combines TRBV5-1 with TRBJ2-1, with 10 bases aligning to TRBD2. Germline V gene data show CDR1 as SGHRS and CDR2 as YFSETQ. The J segment lost 4 bases and the V segment lost 3 bases, leaving 19 bases of the junction unmatched. The CDR3 has 20 amino acids. The CDR3 DNA reads as TGCGCCAGCAGCTCCCCAAGGAGTAGCGGGAGGCTCATGGCGTACAATGAGCAGTTCTTC. It is translated as CASSSPRSSGRLMAYNEQFF.

The rearrangement uses TRBV5-1 and TRBJ1-1; TRBD1 aligns across 8 bases. The V gene's germline CDR1 is SGHRS and CDR2 YFSETQ. Losses at the gene ends were 8 bases for V and 6 bases for J; bases not matched to a gene: 15. The CDR3 length is 15 residues. In nucleotides, the CDR3 is TGCGCCAGTTCAACGACAGGGGAGATGTTAGCTGAAGCTTTCTTT. This codes for CASSTTGEMLAEAFF.

This chain joins TRBV19 and TRBJ2-4, with TRBD1 matching 9 bases. Per the germline V gene, CDR1 is LNHDA and CDR2 is SQIVND (reference sequence). The V segment lost 7 bases and the J segment 6 bases; nucleotides outside the gene matches: 4. This CDR3 spans 13 amino acids. The DNA of the CDR3 is TGTGCCAGTACCGGGACAGGGCCAAACATTCAGTACTTC. Its protein product is CASTGTGPNIQYF.

This chain connects TRBV7-9 to TRBJ2-7, with TRBD2 identical over 7 bases. The CDR3 runs to 15 residues. Germline lookup yields CDR1 SEHNR and CDR2 FQNEAQ (reference sequence). The trim removed 0 bases at V and 0 bases at J, leaving 2 bases unmatched. The CDR3 sequence: CASSLAWGGSYEQYF. The CDR3, as DNA: TGTGCCAGCAGCTTAGCCTGGGGGGGCTCCTACGAGCAGTACTTC.

The chain has TRBV5-1 and TRBJ2-7; TRBD1 aligns across 7 bases. The V gene end was trimmed by 4 bases and the J gene end by 5 bases; junction bases not matched to a gene: 3. Per germline, CDR1 SGHRS and CDR2 YFSETQ. This CDR3 is built from 12 residues. As DNA, the CDR3 is TGCGCCAGCAGCCAAGGGACAGACGAGCAGTACTTC. Its protein is CASSQGTDEQYF.

CDR3 protein: CASSLGGASNQPQHF. The CDR3 region has the DNA TGCGCCAGCAGCTTGGGAGGGGCGAGCAATCAGCCCCAGCATTTT. The rearrangement links TRBV5-1 to TRBJ1-5, with a tentative D call TRBD1 (5 bases). This CDR3 region has 15 residues. With 0 bases removed from V and 1 base from J, the gap between germline ends came to 8 bases. Germline CDR1 reads SGHRS; CDR2 reads YFSETQ.